A single sample is the source of the 18 T cell receptor beta chains below, sequenced in a study of cytomegalovirus exposure and HLA in healthy donors. PCR employed 60 Vbeta and 13 Jbeta primers. Generated by immunoSEQ multiplex PCR, the TCRdb table keeps only in-frame clones and is missing some. The sample has roughly 200,000 clones, 82% seen once. Material for sequencing was PBMCs. Every receptor here comes from a woman between 18 and 29 years old in good health and CMV-seronegative.

The chain has TRBV21-1 and TRBJ1-1. TRBV21-1 is reported as a pseudogene. This CDR3 is 18 amino acids long. This CDR3 reads CASSKVFRWWAGRTEAFF. The CDR3 region has the DNA TGTGCCAGCAGCAAAGTGTTCCGTTGGTGGGCAGGGAGGACTGAAGCTTTCTTT.

The chain recombines TRBV6-5 with TRBJ2-3; D not resolved. Germline V gene lookup returns CDR1 MNHEY and CDR2 SVGAGI. The CDR3 sequence is 11 residues long. The V and J ends lost 2 bases and 6 bases respectively, with 3 bases between them. The CDR3 DNA is TGTGCCAGCAGTTACCGGGATACGCAGTATTTT. The encoded protein is CASSYRDTQYF.

The chain is built from TRBV7-8 and TRBJ2-1, with 9 bases lining up with TRBD2. The germline CDR1 and CDR2 sequences are SGHVS and FQNEAQ. The CDR3 consists of 17 residues. V trimming: 5 bases; J trimming: 0 bases; junction bases outside the gene matches: 8. CDR3 loop: CASSQPTSGSSYNEQFF. DNA of the CDR3: TGTGCCAGCAGCCAGCCGACTAGCGGAAGCTCCTACAATGAGCAGTTCTTC.

The rearrangement joins TRBV18 to TRBJ1-6; 8 positions agree with TRBD1. Unmatched junction bases numbered 7, after V lost 2 bases and J lost 10 bases. Germline CDR1 KGHSH, CDR2 LQKENI. The CDR3 consists of 15 residues. The CDR3 bases are TGTGCCAGCTCACCAGACCCGGCAGGGGGCTCACCCCTCCACTTT. It codes for CASSPDPAGGSPLHF. The variable domain in full, with the rest retrieved from reference TRBV18 and TRBJ1-6, is NAGVMQNPRHLVRRRGQEARLRCSPMKGHSHVYWYRQLPEEGLKFMVYLQKENIIDESGMPKERFSAEFPKEGPSILRIQQVVRGDSAAYFCASSPDPAGGSPLHFGNGTRLTVT.

This clone was observed a single time. The chain combines TRBV30 with TRBJ2-7; 9 bases match TRBD2. The CDR3 is 16 amino acids. Germline CDR1 and CDR2: GTSNPN and SVGIG (reference sequence). The J segment lost 0 bases and the V segment lost 5 bases, leaving 11 bases of the junction unmatched. CDR3: CAWVPSGARDSYEQYF. The CDR3 nucleotides read TGTGCCTGGGTCCCTAGCGGGGCCCGGGACTCCTACGAGCAGTACTTC.

V and J are TRBV6-1 and TRBJ2-1, with 16 bases matching TRBD2. V trimming: 3 bases; J trimming: 6 bases; junction bases outside the gene matches: 8. This CDR3 is 18 amino acids long. Germline V lookup: CDR1 MNHNS, CDR2 SASEGT. CDR3 sequence reads: CASSEGTSGREIGNEQFF. In DNA form, the CDR3 reads TGTGCCAGCAGTGAGGGGACTAGCGGGAGGGAAATCGGCAATGAGCAGTTCTTC.

This CDR3 reads CASSRRWGRAGVDEQFF. CDR3 nucleotide sequence: TGTGCCAGCAGCCGGAGATGGGGGAGGGCCGGTGTAGATGAGCAGTTCTTC. The chain couples TRBV5-6 to TRBJ2-1, with 7 positions matching TRBD2. Germline CDR1 is SGHDT and CDR2 is YYEEEE. Unmatched junction bases numbered 18, after V lost 4 bases and J lost 8 bases. This CDR3 region has 17 residues.

V gene TRBV7-2 combines with J gene TRBJ1-5, with TRBD1 identical over 7 bases. The CDR3 has 15 residues. Trimming took 3 bases from V and 3 from J; bases not matched to a gene: 5. Germline CDR1 and CDR2: SGHTA and FQGNSA. CDR3 sequence: CASSFGTELNQPQHF. The CDR3 nucleotides read TGTGCCAGCAGCTTCGGGACAGAGCTCAATCAGCCCCAGCATTTT.

The CDR3 coding sequence is TGTGCCAGCAGTTTATCGATGGGACTAGTAGGGGAGCAGTTCTTC. The encoded protein is CASSLSMGLVGEQFF. The genes are TRBV27 and TRBJ2-1; 8 bases map to TRBD2. J was trimmed by 10 bases and V by 0 bases; bases with no gene match: 8. The germline V gene encodes CDR1 MNHEY and CDR2 SMNVEV (reference sequence). This CDR3 spans 15 amino acids.

The rearrangement joins TRBV19 to TRBJ1-4, with 9 bases lining up with TRBD1. The CDR3 length is 16 residues. Per germline, CDR1 LNHDA and CDR2 SQIVND (reference sequence). V gave up 6 bases and J gave up 8 bases; unmatched junction bases: 13. Here the CDR3 DNA reads TGTGCCAGTAGCCTAAATGACGGGACAGGGCTCGAAAAACTGTTTTTT. The encoded protein is CASSLNDGTGLEKLFF.

The J gene is TRBJ2-1, the V gene TRBV11-2; TRBD2 matches at 7 bases. The trim removed 1 base at V and 11 bases at J, leaving 8 bases unmatched. This CDR3 spans 14 amino acids. Germline V gene sequence: CDR1 SGHAT, CDR2 FQNNGV. The CDR3 DNA follows: TGTGCCAGCAGCTTAGTGTGGCTAGCGGAAAAGCAGTTCTTC. This encodes CASSLVWLAEKQFF.

V is TRBV23-1 and J is TRBJ2-7, with a possible D match to TRBD2 (6 bases). TRBV23-1 is recorded as an ORF, its role being uncertain. V was trimmed by 11 bases and J by 3 bases, leaving 29 bases between them. The CDR3 length is 17 residues. The CDR3 DNA is TGCGCCCTTCACCGGGACTTTGGGGGGACCGAGGGCTACGAGCAGTACGTC. This codes for CALHRDFGGTEGYEQYV.

The chain combines TRBV7-9 with TRBJ1-4, with TRBD1 as a possible D gene (5 bases). Germline assignment: CDR1 SEHNR and CDR2 FQNEAQ (reference sequence). Trimming removed 5 bases from V and 4 bases from J, with 14 bases in between. The CDR3 length is 15 residues. The CDR3 coding sequence is TGTGCCAGCAGCGAGACAGTGGACCTTAATGAAAAACTGTTTTTT. It yields the protein CASSETVDLNEKLFF.

The genes are TRBV6-6 and TRBJ2-1, with D unresolved. The CDR3 length is 14 residues. The ends were cut back, 5 bases at V and 6 bases at J, with 14 bases in the middle. Per the germline V gene, CDR1 is MNHNY and CDR2 is SVGAGI (reference sequence). In nucleotides, the CDR3 is TGTGCCAGCAGTCTTAGCCGAGGCCCCAATGAGCAGTTCTTC. Amino acid sequence: CASSLSRGPNEQFF.

This rearrangement joins TRBV6-6 to TRBJ2-5; TRBD1 agrees at 9 bases. Germline V lookup: CDR1 MNHNY, CDR2 SVGAGI (reference sequence). The CDR3 runs 15 residues. J lost 2 bases, V lost 6 bases, and 7 bases had no gene match. The CDR3 region has the DNA TGTGCCAGCAGCCACGGGGACAGGGATCAAGAGACCCAGTACTTC. As protein: CASSHGDRDQETQYF.

V usage is TRBV7-2 and J usage is TRBJ2-1, with 7 bases lining up with TRBD1. There are 17 residues in the CDR3. The trim removed 3 bases at V and 0 bases at J, leaving 8 bases unmatched. In germline, CDR1 is SGHTA, CDR2 FQGNSA. This CDR3 is CASSFRQGESSYNEQFF. In nucleotides, the CDR3 is TGTGCCAGCAGCTTTAGGCAGGGGGAAAGCTCCTACAATGAGCAGTTCTTC.

The chain links TRBV10-1 to TRBJ2-1, with 11 bases fitting TRBD2. In germline, CDR1 is WNHNN, CDR2 SYGVQD (reference sequence). The CDR3 runs 18 residues. V shed 0 bases, J shed 5 bases, and the junction held 9 bases outside the gene matches. The CDR3 spells CASSESASGGRKNNEQFF. The CDR3 DNA reads as TGCGCCAGCAGTGAGTCGGCTAGCGGGGGGAGGAAGAACAATGAGCAGTTCTTC.

This sequence joins TRBV5-1 and TRBJ2-3; TRBD2 is a possible D gene (6 bases). V was shortened by 1 base and J by 6 bases, with 15 bases between the two germline ends. This CDR3 region has 15 residues. Germline CDR1 and CDR2: SGHRS and YFSETQ. The CDR3 is CASSLRRGHLDTQYF. CDR3 bases: TGCGCCAGCAGCTTGCGGAGGGGCCATTTGGATACGCAGTATTTT. Together with reference TRBV5-1 and TRBJ2-3, the CDR3 gives the full variable domain: KAGVTQTPRYLIKTRGQQVTLSCSPISGHRSVSWYQQTPGQGLQFLFEYFSETQRNKGNFPGRFSGRQFSNSRSEMNVSTLELGDSALYLCASSLRRGHLDTQYFGPGTRLTVL.